The 8 T cell receptor beta chains given below trace back to one sample, sequenced in a study of monozygotic twins with inflammatory bowel disease. Reprocessing the 5' RACE reads, TCRdb reports a single entry for every CDR3 protein and omits DNA. The listing records 160,000 or so distinct CDR3 sequences. The sample consisted of blood. The receptors come from a human donor with ulcerative colitis or Crohn's disease, or a healthy co-twin of an affected twin (not recorded which).

The chain couples TRBV4-1 to TRBJ1-4; absent DNA, TCRdb's TRBD1 call cannot be checked. The germline CDR1 and CDR2 sequences are MGHRA and YSYEKL. CDR3 length: 17 amino acids. This CDR3 reads CASSIPGQGRPNEKLFF.

This chain joins TRBV27 and TRBJ1-5. CDR1 and CDR2 (germline): MNHEY, SMNVEV (reference sequence). This CDR3 region has 14 residues. The CDR3 loop is CASSLLNSNQPQHF.

The V and J genes are TRBV15 and TRBJ2-5; TCRdb designates TRBD1, a call that cannot be tested without DNA. Germline CDR1 reads LNHNV; CDR2 reads YYDKDF (reference sequence). CDR3 size: 13 residues. This chain's CDR3 is CATSRGQGETQYF. The entire variable domain, with the rest obtained from reference TRBV15 and TRBJ2-5, is as follows: DAMVIQNPRYQVTQFGKPVTLSCSQTLNHNVMYWYQQKSSQAPKLLFHYYDKDFNNEADTPDNFQSRRPNTSFCFLDIRSPGLGDTAMYLCATSRGQGETQYFGPGTRLLVL.

This chain joins TRBV20-1 and TRBJ2-2; as DNA is missing, the TRBD2 call by TCRdb cannot be tested. CDR1 is DFQATT and CDR2 is SNEGSKA in the germline V gene (reference sequence). There are 12 residues in the CDR3. The CDR3 sequence is CSANSGAGELFF.

This chain uses TRBV4-2 with TRBJ2-3; TCRdb proposes TRBD2, but this gene call is untestable without DNA. The CDR3 extends over 17 amino acids. Germline-derived CDR1 and CDR2 are LGHNA and YNFKEQ. The CDR3 region is CASSRGGTSSFTDTQYF.

The V and J genes are TRBV12-3 or TRBV12-4 and TRBJ2-7; TCRdb proposes TRBD2, but this gene call is untestable without DNA. The CDR3 has 15 amino acids. This CDR3 is CASTPPARASYEQYF.

This CDR3 is CASSPLGQYEQYF. V usage is TRBV18 and J usage is TRBJ2-7. This CDR3 contains 13 residues. Germline V gene lookup returns CDR1 KGHSH and CDR2 LQKENI.

The genes are TRBV3-1 and TRBJ2-1; TCRdb's D call, TRBD2, is unchecked because there is no DNA. CDR1 is LGHDT and CDR2 is YNNKEL in the germline V gene (reference sequence). This CDR3 comprises 14 residues. This CDR3 is CASSQDFAGGYQFF.